A single sample gave rise to the 30 T cell receptor beta chains below, sequenced in a study of blood T cell repertoires in COVID-19. Assay: immunoSEQ multiplex PCR; the TCRdb copy retains only in-frame clones and omits some. The sample shows more than 200,000 clones, around nine tenths of them seen only once. The sample consisted of peripheral blood. All receptors come from a woman aged 40 to 50 who had recovered from COVID-19.

This clone was seen only once. This chain uses TRBV10-3 with TRBJ2-7; D perhaps matches TRBD2 (5 bases). Germline V gene sequence: CDR1 ENHRY, CDR2 SYGVKD. This CDR3 has 15 residues. The V and J ends lost 1 base and 6 bases respectively, with 16 bases between them. In nucleotides, the CDR3 is TGTGCCATCAGTGAGTTTACGACTATCTTGGGCGAGCAGTACTTC. Translation: CAISEFTTILGEQYF.

This chain connects TRBV9 to TRBJ1-2, with 8 positions matching TRBD1. This CDR3 region has 15 residues. The J segment lost 3 bases and the V segment lost 2 bases, leaving 6 bases of the junction unmatched. CDR1 and CDR2 from the germline V gene are SGDLS and YYNGEE. The CDR3 coding sequence is TGTGCCAGCAGCGTCGCCGGACAGGGAGACTATGGCTACACCTTC. As protein: CASSVAGQGDYGYTF.

The V and J genes are TRBV19 and TRBJ1-5, with D possibly matching TRBD1 (5 bases). Germline V gives CDR1 LNHDA, CDR2 SQIVND (reference sequence). V was shortened by 3 bases and J by 5 bases, with 14 bases between the two germline ends. The CDR3 length is 15 residues. The CDR3 nucleotides are TGTGCCAGTAGTATTCGGCAGGGTGGCCATCAGCCCCAGCATTTT. Translation: CASSIRQGGHQPQHF.

This CDR3 reads CASSVGTGGYNEQFF. CDR3 DNA sequence: TGTGCCAGTAGTGTAGGGACAGGAGGCTACAATGAGCAGTTCTTC. The chain recombines TRBV19 with TRBJ2-1, with 8 bases that match TRBD1. The CDR3 has 15 residues. The V segment lost 5 bases and the J segment 3 bases; nucleotides outside the gene matches: 6. Germline loops: CDR1 LNHDA, CDR2 SQIVND (reference sequence).

The chain has TRBV7-9 and TRBJ2-1; 7 bases are a match to TRBD1. CDR3 length equals 15 residues. From germline, CDR1 is SEHNR and CDR2 FQNEAQ (reference sequence). The J segment lost 4 bases and the V segment lost 9 bases, leaving 12 bases of the junction unmatched. CDR3 sequence: CASHQGTDNYNEQFF. The CDR3 DNA reads as TGTGCCAGTCACCAGGGGACAGACAATTACAATGAGCAGTTCTTC. The variable domain in full, completed from reference TRBV7-9 and TRBJ2-1, reads DTGVSQNPRHKITKRGQNVTFRCDPISEHNRLYWYRQTLGQGPEFLTYFQNEAQLEKSRLLSDRFSAERPKGSFSTLEIQRTEQGDSAMYLCASHQGTDNYNEQFFGPGTRLTVL.

The genes are TRBV28 and TRBJ1-2, with TRBD1 matching 8 bases. CDR1 and CDR2 from the germline V gene are MDHEN and SYDVKM. V trimming: 8 bases; J trimming: 4 bases; junction bases outside the gene matches: 6. The CDR3 is made up of 13 amino acids. The CDR3 reads CASGQGLFYGYTF. DNA of the CDR3: TGTGCCAGCGGACAGGGTCTCTTCTATGGCTACACCTTC.

The chain employs TRBV18 and TRBJ2-6, with 11 bases lining up with TRBD2. Trimming at V came to 3 bases and at J to 0 bases, leaving 1 base not matched to a gene. The CDR3 runs 17 residues. CDR1 and CDR2 (germline): KGHSH, LQKENI. This chain's CDR3 is CASSPGLAASGANVLTF. CDR3 coding DNA: TGTGCCAGCTCACCGGGACTAGCGGCCTCTGGGGCCAACGTCCTGACTTTC.

The rearrangement joins TRBV3-1 (or the pseudogene TRBV3-2) to TRBJ2-7; weak D call: TRBD2 (6 bases). Between the trimmed V and J ends, which lost 0 bases and 6 bases, there was a span of 15 bases. CDR3 length equals 15 residues. Germline V gene sequence: CDR1 LGHDT, CDR2 YNNKEL (reference sequence). This CDR3 reads CASSQDYGGLGEQYF. The CDR3 nucleotides read TGTGCCAGCAGCCAAGATTACGGGGGTTTGGGCGAGCAGTACTTC.

This rearrangement joins TRBV6-2 or TRBV6-3 to TRBJ2-2, with 9 bases identical to TRBD1. CDR1 and CDR2 from the germline V gene are MNHEY and SVGEGT. With 6 bases clipped from V and 2 bases from J, the junction kept 7 bases outside the gene matches. The CDR3 sequence is 16 residues long. The CDR3 region has the DNA TGTGCCAGCAGCCCGGGGACAGGGAGAAACACCGGGGAGCTGTTTTTT. This gives the protein CASSPGTGRNTGELFF.

V and J are TRBV5-4 and TRBJ2-7; no clear D gene. V was shortened by 0 bases and J by 4 bases, with 5 bases between the two germline ends. The CDR3 is 12 residues long. Germline V gene lookup returns CDR1 SGHNT and CDR2 YYREEE (reference sequence). CDR3 in amino acids: CASSLGTYEQYF. In nucleotides, the CDR3 is TGTGCCAGCAGCTTGGGTACTTACGAGCAGTACTTC. Combining the CDR3 with reference TRBV5-4 and TRBJ2-7 gives the whole variable domain ETGVTQSPTHLIKTRGQQVTLRCSSQSGHNTVSWYQQALGQGPQFIFQYYREEENGRGNFPPRFSGLQFPNYSSELNVNALELDDSALYLCASSLGTYEQYFGPGTRLTVT.

V usage is TRBV6-4 and J usage is TRBJ2-3, with TRBD1 matching over 7 bases. The CDR3 has 15 amino acids. V trimming: 6 bases; J trimming: 3 bases; junction bases outside the gene matches: 9. CDR1 is MRHNA and CDR2 is SNTAGT in the germline V gene. The CDR3 DNA reads TGTGCCAGCAGACAACAGGGGTTCGGGACAGATACGCAGTATTTT. It codes for CASRQQGFGTDTQYF.

The chain recombines TRBV2 with TRBJ1-6; 9 bases align to TRBD1. The V segment lost 5 bases and the J segment 10 bases; nucleotides outside the gene matches: 6. The CDR3 has 14 residues. Germline-derived CDR1 and CDR2 are SNHLY and FYNNEI. CDR3 sequence (DNA): TGTGCCAGCAGTCCACAGGGGGCTAGGTCACCCCTCCACTTT. Translated, it gives CASSPQGARSPLHF.

The genes are TRBV30 and TRBJ1-2; 8 bases map to TRBD1. CDR3 size: 14 residues. Germline V gene data show CDR1 as GTSNPN and CDR2 as SVGIG (reference sequence). Trimming at V came to 2 bases and at J to 4 bases, leaving 6 bases not matched to a gene. Here the CDR3 reads CAWSPGQGSYGYTF. The CDR3 DNA reads as TGTGCCTGGAGTCCTGGACAGGGAAGCTATGGCTACACCTTC.

This clone has a single count. This chain links TRBV5-1 with TRBJ2-1, with a possible D match to TRBD2 (5 bases). This CDR3 comprises 13 residues. CDR1 is SGHRS, CDR2 YFSETQ, per germline. Trimming left V 4 bases short and J 3 bases short, with 8 bases between. The CDR3 reads CASSPRGYNEQFF. The CDR3 DNA reads as TGCGCCAGCAGCCCTCGGGGCTACAATGAGCAGTTCTTC. Full variable domain (rest looked up from reference TRBV5-1 and TRBJ2-1): KAGVTQTPRYLIKTRGQQVTLSCSPISGHRSVSWYQQTPGQGLQFLFEYFSETQRNKGNFPGRFSGRQFSNSRSEMNVSTLELGDSALYLCASSPRGYNEQFFGPGTRLTVL.

This clone was found once. V is TRBV7-9 and J is TRBJ1-3; weak D call: TRBD1 (5 bases). This CDR3 region has 15 residues. Germline V lookup: CDR1 SEHNR, CDR2 FQNEAQ (reference sequence). V was shortened by 3 bases and J by 5 bases, with 14 bases between the two germline ends. The CDR3 here is CASSFRSGGRNTIYF. CDR3 in DNA: TGTGCCAGCAGCTTCCGCTCGGGGGGTAGAAACACCATATATTTT.

Comment on this clone: Different DNA sequences within this sample yield the same CDR3. The chain uses TRBV11-2 and TRBJ2-5; 9 bases align to TRBD1. Trimming cost V 5 bases and J 5 bases; bases outside gene matches: 3. CDR3 length: 13 amino acids. Looked up from germline, CDR1 is SGHAT and CDR2 is FQNNGV. CDR3 sequence (DNA): TGTGCCAGCAGCCGAGACAGGGGGGAGACCCAGTACTTC. It encodes CASSRDRGETQYF.

There are a few counts of this clone. The chain carries TRBV13 and TRBJ1-4; no firm D call. Trimming took 0 bases from V and 8 from J, leaving 16 bases between them. Germline V gene data show CDR1 as PRHDT and CDR2 as FYEKMQ (reference sequence). There are 16 residues in the CDR3. CDR3 coding DNA: TGTGCCAGCAGCTTAGGTTTCGGTTATACCGGGGAAAAACTGTTTTTT. Translating it yields CASSLGFGYTGEKLFF.

This clone was counted between two and nine times. This rearrangement joins TRBV6-5 to TRBJ1-2; tentatively, D is TRBD1 (6 bases). CDR1 and CDR2 (germline): MNHEY, SVGAGI. The ends were cut back, 2 bases at V and 4 bases at J, with 11 bases in the middle. The CDR3 spans 14 residues. The CDR3 DNA reads TGTGCCAGCAGTTACCTGGACAGAGCCTATGGCTACACCTTC. It specifies CASSYLDRAYGYTF.

The gene calls are TRBV7-2 and TRBJ2-7, with 7 nucleotides matching TRBD2. The CDR3 is 14 amino acids. Germline-derived CDR1 and CDR2 are SGHTA and FQGNSA. Unmatched junction bases numbered 5, after V lost 2 bases and J lost 4 bases. CDR3 nucleotides: TGTGCCAGCAGCTTATTCGGGGGGAGTTACGAGCAGTACTTC. It encodes CASSLFGGSYEQYF.

This clone was seen a single time. The genes are TRBV6-2 or TRBV6-3 and TRBJ2-7; TRBD2 matches at 10 bases. V lost 4 bases to trimming and J lost 3 bases; unmatched junction nucleotides: 6. This CDR3 has 15 amino acids. Germline CDR1 reads MNHEY; CDR2 reads SVGEGT. CDR3 residues: CASSFVLAGVYEQYF. The CDR3 coding sequence is TGTGCCAGCAGTTTTGTCCTAGCGGGAGTCTACGAGCAGTACTTC.

This clone came up many times. The chain uses TRBV3-1 (or the pseudogene TRBV3-2) and TRBJ2-7; 11 bases fit TRBD1. In germline, CDR1 is LGHDT, CDR2 YNNKEL (reference sequence). The CDR3 is 15 amino acids. With V trimmed by 7 bases and J by 6 bases, 11 bases remained unmatched. The CDR3 region is CASTSRRTGGSEQYF. In DNA, the CDR3 is TGTGCCAGCACCTCCCGACGGACAGGGGGCTCCGAGCAGTACTTC.

The J gene is TRBJ2-3, the V gene TRBV24-1; 7 bases are a match to TRBD2. The V segment lost 3 bases and the J segment 2 bases; nucleotides outside the gene matches: 7. Germline assignment: CDR1 KGHDR and CDR2 SFDVKD. CDR3 length: 16 amino acids. The CDR3 sequence: CATSDPIRDYTDTQYF. The CDR3 nucleotides read TGTGCCACCAGTGATCCCATCCGGGACTACACAGATACGCAGTATTTT.

This chain uses TRBV2 with TRBJ2-7; 7 nucleotides agree with TRBD2. This CDR3 has 14 amino acids. The germline CDR1 and CDR2 sequences are SNHLY and FYNNEI. V shed 5 bases, J shed 3 bases, and the junction held 7 bases outside the gene matches. CDR3 sequence: CASSKTTSYYEQYF. The DNA for the CDR3 is TGTGCCAGCAGTAAGACGACTAGCTACTACGAGCAGTACTTC.

The chain combines TRBV2 with TRBJ2-1; D uncertain. CDR3 length equals 11 residues. Trimming stripped 7 bases from V and 11 bases from J, with 12 bases between. Germline V CDR1 and CDR2: SNHLY, FYNNEI. The CDR3 DNA follows: TGTGCCAGCAAGCAGGCAGCCCAGCAGTTCTTC. This sequence encodes CASKQAAQQFF. Combining the CDR3 with reference TRBV2 and TRBJ2-1 gives the whole variable domain EPEVTQTPSHQVTQMGQEVILRCVPISNHLYFYWYRQILGQKVEFLVSFYNNEISEKSEIFDDQFSVERPDGSNFTLKIRSTKLEDSAMYFCASKQAAQQFFGPGTRLTVL.

This clone was picked up one time. The gene calls are TRBV27 and TRBJ1-4; 9 bases are a match to TRBD1. The V gene's germline CDR1 is MNHEY and CDR2 SMNVEV (reference sequence). The CDR3 runs to 16 residues. After removal of 0 bases from V and 8 bases from J, the junction contained 7 bases not matched to a gene. The CDR3 sequence is CASSLSQGAGEEKLFF. The CDR3 DNA reads as TGTGCCAGCAGTTTATCACAGGGGGCGGGTGAGGAAAAACTGTTTTTT.

V and J are TRBV7-6 and TRBJ2-3; 8 bases agree with TRBD1. Germline values: CDR1 SGHVS, CDR2 FNYEAQ. V lost 1 base to trimming and J lost 5 bases; unmatched junction nucleotides: 5. The CDR3 loop spans 15 amino acids. The CDR3 DNA reads TGTGCCAGCAGCTTAGACGGACAGGGTTTAGATACGCAGTATTTT. It specifies CASSLDGQGLDTQYF.

The chain links TRBV6-2 or TRBV6-3 to TRBJ2-7; 7 bases align to TRBD2. The CDR3 contains 15 residues. V gave up 2 bases and J gave up 4 bases; unmatched junction bases: 8. In germline, CDR1 is MNHEY, CDR2 SVGEGT. CDR3 DNA: TGTGCCAGCAGTTACGGGGGGACTACTAGGTACGAGCAGTACTTC. This codes for CASSYGGTTRYEQYF.

The V gene is TRBV7-9, the J gene TRBJ2-1, with 8 bases matching TRBD1. The J segment lost 2 bases and the V segment lost 6 bases, leaving 6 bases of the junction unmatched. The CDR3 is 15 residues long. CDR1 is SEHNR, CDR2 FQNEAQ, per germline (reference sequence). This CDR3 is CASSFGQGTYNEQFF. The DNA of the CDR3 is TGTGCCAGCAGTTTCGGACAGGGAACCTACAATGAGCAGTTCTTC.

This clone was counted a single time. The V and J genes are TRBV6-2 or TRBV6-3 and TRBJ2-7; weak D call: TRBD2 (5 bases). V was shortened by 2 bases and J by 0 bases, with 14 bases between the two germline ends. Per germline, CDR1 MNHEY and CDR2 SVGEGT. CDR3 size: 16 residues. The CDR3 DNA reads as TGTGCCAGCAGTTACGGGAGAGAGTTTAGCTCCTACGAGCAGTACTTC. This encodes CASSYGREFSSYEQYF.

CDR3 amino acids: CASSQDEDSDRWETQYF. As DNA, the CDR3 is TGCGCCAGCAGCCAAGATGAAGATTCCGACAGGTGGGAGACCCAGTACTTC. The V call is TRBV4-3, the J call TRBJ2-5, with D perhaps TRBD1 (6 bases). The CDR3 contains 17 residues. Germline values: CDR1 LGHNA, CDR2 YSLEER. The V end lost 0 bases, the J end lost 5 bases, and 19 bases lay between the germline ends.